The 29 T cell receptor beta chains presented below share a single source sample, sequenced in a study of cytomegalovirus exposure and HLA in healthy donors. The PCR had 60 Vbeta and 13 Jbeta primers. The method was immunoSEQ multiplex PCR; TCRdb's version includes in-frame clones alone and lacks a portion of them. The table includes about 67,000 clones, about 79% detected once. The sample taken for sequencing was PBMCs. These TCRs come from a man in his sixties in good health and CMV-seropositive.

V gene TRBV6-6 combines with J gene TRBJ1-3; the D gene is possibly TRBD1 (6 bases). The CDR3 has 15 residues. Trimming stripped 2 bases from V and 2 bases from J, with 10 bases between. Germline V lookup: CDR1 MNHNY, CDR2 SVGAGI (reference sequence). This chain's CDR3 is CASSYRGGTGNTIYF. The CDR3, as DNA: TGTGCCAGCAGTTACCGAGGGGGTACTGGAAACACCATATATTTT.

The chain couples TRBV19 to TRBJ2-3; 7 bases map to TRBD2. The CDR3 is made up of 15 amino acids. Losses at the gene ends were 10 bases for V and 2 bases for J; bases not matched to a gene: 12. Germline CDR1 is LNHDA and CDR2 is SQIVND (reference sequence). The CDR3 loop is CATEPEAGPTDTQYF. As DNA, the CDR3 is TGTGCCACCGAACCGGAAGCGGGGCCCACAGATACGCAGTATTTT.

Only one count was recorded for this clone. The chain links TRBV19 to TRBJ1-5; 8 bases are shared with TRBD1. This CDR3 has 16 amino acids. Germline CDR1 and CDR2: LNHDA and SQIVND (reference sequence). V gave up 5 bases and J gave up 2 bases; unmatched junction bases: 8. The CDR3 DNA is TGTGCCAGTAGTTCGCCTCAGGGGGCAGGCAATCAGCCCCAGCATTTT. This encodes CASSSPQGAGNQPQHF.

The CDR3 is CASSPSPQGASGYTF. The CDR3 DNA reads TGCGCCAGCAGCCCCAGCCCGCAGGGGGCGAGCGGCTACACCTTC. The chain links TRBV4-1 to TRBJ1-2; TRBD1 aligns across 8 bases. V lost 4 bases to trimming and J lost 8 bases; unmatched junction nucleotides: 12. The CDR3 has 15 amino acids. Germline V gene data show CDR1 as MGHRA and CDR2 as YSYEKL.

This chain connects TRBV7-9 to TRBJ1-2; no clear D gene. V gave up 5 bases and J gave up 7 bases, with 14 bases separating them. Germline lookup yields CDR1 SEHNR and CDR2 FQNEAQ (reference sequence). CDR3 length: 13 amino acids. The CDR3 region is CASSPLANSGYTF. CDR3 sequence (DNA): TGTGCCAGCAGCCCTCTAGCCAATTCTGGCTACACCTTC.

The chain carries TRBV5-8 and TRBJ1-4; no clear D. Trimming left V 0 bases short and J 1 base short, with 7 bases between. CDR3 length: 15 amino acids. In germline, CDR1 is SGHTS, CDR2 YDEGEE. In DNA form, the CDR3 reads TGTGCCAGCAGCTTGGGACTTCTAACTAATGAAAAACTGTTTTTT. This encodes CASSLGLLTNEKLFF. The full variable domain, in which reference TRBV5-8 and TRBJ1-4 provide the parts outside the CDR3, is EAGVTQSPTHLIKTRGQQATLRCSPISGHTSVYWYQQALGLGLQFLLWYDEGEERNRGNFPPRFSGRQFPNYSSELNVNALELEDSALYLCASSLGLLTNEKLFFGSGTQLSVL.

This chain links TRBV7-9 with TRBJ2-2, with D perhaps TRBD1 (5 bases). The V end lost 0 bases, the J end lost 4 bases, and 15 bases lay between the germline ends. Germline values: CDR1 SEHNR, CDR2 FQNEAQ (reference sequence). This CDR3 spans 17 amino acids. CDR3 residues: CASSLARRGRGTGELFF. The CDR3 region has the DNA TGTGCCAGCAGCTTAGCGCGAAGGGGTCGTGGCACCGGGGAGCTGTTTTTT.

J is TRBJ1-1 and V is TRBV18; possibly TRBD1 for D (5 bases). The CDR3 loop spans 15 amino acids. Germline values: CDR1 KGHSH, CDR2 LQKENI. Trimming took 5 bases from V and 4 from J, leaving 17 bases between them. Here the CDR3 DNA reads TGTGCCAGCTCAGCCGGGACCCCCGGGAGCACTGAAGCTTTCTTT. The encoded protein is CASSAGTPGSTEAFF.

The V call is TRBV6-6, the J call TRBJ2-7; D might be TRBD1 (6 bases). This CDR3 region has 14 residues. The V gene lost 4 bases and the J gene lost 5 bases, with 15 bases spanning the gap. Germline CDR1 and CDR2: MNHNY and SVGAGI (reference sequence). The CDR3 loop reads CASSFMTGPHEQYF. DNA for the CDR3: TGTGCCAGCAGTTTCATGACAGGCCCCCACGAGCAGTACTTC.

This clone was recorded a few times. The gene calls are TRBV7-2 and TRBJ2-7; D possibly corresponds to TRBD2 (6 bases). Germline CDR1 SGHTA, CDR2 FQGNSA. Trimming removed 0 bases at V and 4 bases at J, with 13 bases between. The CDR3 length is 15 residues. In DNA form, the CDR3 reads TGTGCCAGCAGCTTAGCGTCGGTCGGGGGTTACGAGCAGTACTTC. Residues: CASSLASVGGYEQYF.

This chain connects TRBV6-6 to TRBJ1-5, with D perhaps matching TRBD1 (5 bases). The CDR3 runs 14 residues. Germline lookup yields CDR1 MNHNY and CDR2 SVGAGI (reference sequence). The V end lost 5 bases, the J end lost 0 bases, and 8 bases lay between the germline ends. For the CDR3, the DNA is TGTGCCAGCAGTCAGGGCAATAGCAATCAGCCCCAGCATTTT. Translating it yields CASSQGNSNQPQHF.

V and J are TRBV7-9 and TRBJ2-1, with 7 bases lining up with TRBD1. The CDR3 runs to 17 residues. CDR1 and CDR2 (germline): SEHNR, FQNEAQ (reference sequence). Germline trimming cut 2 bases from V and 8 bases from J; bases unmatched to any gene: 15. The CDR3, as DNA: TGTGCCAGCAGCTTACCCAAGACAGGGCCCCGAGTCTATGAGCAGTTCTTC. Its protein is CASSLPKTGPRVYEQFF.

The V gene is TRBV25-1, the J gene TRBJ2-2, with TRBD1 matching 7 bases. V was pared by 3 bases and J by 6 bases, with 4 bases of the junction left unmatched. CDR1 is MGHDK, CDR2 SYGVNS, per germline. The length of the CDR3 is 14 residues. The CDR3 loop reads CASSERQGSGELFF. The CDR3 bases are TGTGCCAGCAGTGAGAGACAGGGATCCGGGGAGCTGTTTTTT.

This clone turned up a few times. The chain combines TRBV2 with TRBJ1-1; D unclear. CDR1 and CDR2 (germline): SNHLY, FYNNEI. CDR3 length equals 12 residues. Trimming pared 4 bases from V and 9 bases from J, leaving 12 bases between. CDR3: CASSVSPPKAFF. The CDR3 DNA sequence: TGTGCCAGCAGTGTTAGCCCGCCGAAAGCTTTCTTT.

Notes on this clone: The junction differs from germline at one of its ends, possibly a read error. The chain uses TRBV19 and TRBJ2-7; TRBD1 aligns across 10 bases. Germline V CDR1 and CDR2: LNHDA, SQIVND (reference sequence). CDR3 length: 16 amino acids. CDR3 in amino acids: CASNITGQGTFYEQYF. The CDR3 nucleotides are TGTGCCAGTAATATAACGGGACAGGGGACTTTCTACGAGCAGTACTTC.

V usage is TRBV7-9 and J usage is TRBJ1-1; D is undetermined. CDR1 is SEHNR, CDR2 FQNEAQ, per germline (reference sequence). CDR3 length equals 13 residues. Trimming shortened V by 1 base and J by 4 bases, and 7 bases separated the two germline ends. In DNA, the CDR3 is TGTGCCAGCAGCTTAGAACAGCTCACTGAAGCTTTCTTT. Amino acids: CASSLEQLTEAFF.

V and J are TRBV11-2 and TRBJ2-1; 9 bases line up with TRBD2. Germline values: CDR1 SGHAT, CDR2 FQNNGV. The junction had 3 bases not matched to a gene; V was cut back by 4 bases and J by 5 bases. The CDR3 sequence is 14 residues long. CDR3 amino acids: CASSSSSGNNEQFF. CDR3 DNA sequence: TGTGCCAGCAGCTCGTCTAGCGGGAACAATGAGCAGTTCTTC.

The gene calls are TRBV10-2 and TRBJ2-7, with 8 bases fitting TRBD2. CDR1 is WSHSY and CDR2 is SAAADI in the germline V gene. V was pared by 6 bases and J by 7 bases, with 8 bases of the junction left unmatched. This CDR3 spans 13 amino acids. Written as DNA, the CDR3 is TGCGCCAGCAGGCAGAAACTAGCGGATGAGCAGTACTTC. This encodes CASRQKLADEQYF.

The chain is built from TRBV4-1 and TRBJ2-5; no clear D. CDR1 is MGHRA and CDR2 is YSYEKL in the germline V gene. The CDR3 loop spans 15 amino acids. Between the trimmed V and J ends, which lost 4 bases and 4 bases, there was a span of 16 bases. CDR3 loop: CASSPEAGSTETQYF. CDR3 DNA: TGCGCCAGCAGCCCAGAGGCCGGGTCCACAGAGACCCAGTACTTC.

V is TRBV5-4 and J is TRBJ1-2; 7 bases fit TRBD1. The V and J ends lost 3 bases and 4 bases, in that order; junction bases with no gene match: 6. In germline, CDR1 is SGHNT, CDR2 YYREEE (reference sequence). There are 14 residues in the CDR3. Here the CDR3 DNA reads TGTGCCAGCAGCTACAGGGACAGAGCCTATGGCTACACCTTC. Translation: CASSYRDRAYGYTF.

The CDR3 sequence: CASSIRPGETQYF. In nucleotides, the CDR3 is TGTGCCAGCAGTATCCGCCCCGGGGAGACCCAGTACTTC. The chain combines TRBV6-1 with TRBJ2-5; D gene unclear. The CDR3 length is 13 residues. The germline V gene has CDR1 MNHNS and CDR2 SASEGT. Trimming left V 5 bases short and J 5 bases short, with 12 bases between.

V gene TRBV6-5 combines with J gene TRBJ1-2; tentatively, D is TRBD1 (6 bases). Germline CDR1 MNHEY, CDR2 SVGAGI. The CDR3 covers 14 residues. Trimming removed 6 bases from V and 4 bases from J, with 15 bases in between. CDR3 coding DNA: TGTGCCAGCAGCCTGGGGGGGCTGGGCTATGGCTACACCTTC. This encodes CASSLGGLGYGYTF.

In this sample, this clone turned up a few times. The rearrangement uses TRBV5-1 and TRBJ2-6; 9 bases fit TRBD1. Germline-derived CDR1 and CDR2 are SGHRS and YFSETQ. V dropped 1 base and J dropped 2; count of bases not matched to a gene: 4. The CDR3 is 17 residues long. In DNA, the CDR3 is TGCGCCAGCAGCTTGACGGGACAGGGTACTGGGGCCAACGTCCTGACTTTC. It yields the protein CASSLTGQGTGANVLTF.

In the case of this clone: Mismatch with germline at one junction end may stem from a read error. The chain has TRBV7-9 and TRBJ1-2; D perhaps matches TRBD1 (6 bases). Germline assignment: CDR1 SEHNR and CDR2 FQNEAQ (reference sequence). This CDR3 has 13 residues. The CDR3 DNA reads TGTTCCAGCAGCTTAATAGGGACACCGCGCTACACCTTC. As protein: CSSSLIGTPRYTF.

This chain links TRBV29-1 with TRBJ2-2; possibly TRBD2 for D (6 bases). Germline V CDR1 and CDR2: SQVTM, ANQGSEA. The V end lost 7 bases, the J end lost 6 bases, and 18 bases lay between the germline ends. The CDR3 spans 14 residues. CDR3 DNA sequence: TGCAGCGGCGGGGCCGGGACCGGCTCCGGGGAGCTGTTTTTT. Residues: CSGGAGTGSGELFF.

The CDR3 bases are TGTGCCACCTCCATCCGGCAGGGCTACACCGGGGAGCTGTTTTTT. Its protein is CATSIRQGYTGELFF. The chain has TRBV6-5 and TRBJ2-2, with D perhaps matching TRBD1 (5 bases). V shed 10 bases and J shed 3 bases, with 18 bases lying between them. The CDR3 spans 15 residues. CDR1 is MNHEY, CDR2 SVGAGI, per germline.

Points on this clone: One end of the junction does not line up with germline, which may come from a read error. The rearrangement links TRBV5-1 to TRBJ2-1, with 8 bases fitting TRBD2. The germline gives CDR1 SGHRS, CDR2 YFSETQ. The CDR3 has 17 amino acids. Here the CDR3 reads CASSSRGGSTMSSQPLF. The CDR3 coding sequence is TGCGCCAGCAGCTCCCGGGGGGGCTCTACAATGAGCAGTCAACCGCTCTTC.

The V and J genes are TRBV29-1 and TRBJ1-1; D is undetermined. The ends were cut back, 1 base at V and 10 bases at J, with 16 bases in the middle. This CDR3 region has 13 residues. Germline values: CDR1 SQVTM, CDR2 ANQGSEA. CDR3 amino acids: CSVEAAGNRVAFF. In DNA form, the CDR3 reads TGCAGCGTTGAAGCGGCGGGCAACCGGGTAGCTTTCTTT.

The rearrangement links TRBV6-5 to TRBJ1-5, with TRBD1 matching over 7 bases. V gave up 6 bases and J gave up 2 bases; unmatched junction bases: 10. The germline gives CDR1 MNHEY, CDR2 SVGAGI. This CDR3 region has 16 residues. CDR3 in DNA: TGTGCCAGCAGCTACCGACAGGGAAGGGGCAATCAGCCCCAGCATTTT. It specifies CASSYRQGRGNQPQHF.